This T cell receptor beta chain came from a study of control samples from healthy donors and cancer patients. Sequenced by immunoSEQ multiplex PCR; TCRdb stores in-frame clones only, minus some. The sample has about 75,000 clones; about 80% are singletons. This CDR3 has 13 residues. The V gene's germline CDR1 is MNHEY and CDR2 SVGAGI. Deletions cut 6 bases from V and 5 bases from J, with 10 bases between. Material: blood. V is TRBV6-5 and J is TRBJ2-2; D might be TRBD1 (6 bases). The origin of this receptor is a man aged 45-65 years in good health. As DNA, the CDR3 is TGTGCCAGCAGAAATACAGGGACCGGGGAGCTGTTTTTT. This translates into CASRNTGTGELFF.